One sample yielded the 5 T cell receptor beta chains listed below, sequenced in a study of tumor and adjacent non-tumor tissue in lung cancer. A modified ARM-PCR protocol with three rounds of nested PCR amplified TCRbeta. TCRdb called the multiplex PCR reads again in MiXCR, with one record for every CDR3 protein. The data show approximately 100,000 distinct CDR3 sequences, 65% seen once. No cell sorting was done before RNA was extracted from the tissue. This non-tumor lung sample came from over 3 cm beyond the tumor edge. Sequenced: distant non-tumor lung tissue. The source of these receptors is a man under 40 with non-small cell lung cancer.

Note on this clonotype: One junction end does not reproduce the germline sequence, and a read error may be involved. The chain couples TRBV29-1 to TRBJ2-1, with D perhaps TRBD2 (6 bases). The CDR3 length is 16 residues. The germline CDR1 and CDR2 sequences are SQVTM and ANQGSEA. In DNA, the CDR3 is TGCAGCGTCCTAGGACTACCGGGGTTGTCCTACAATGAGCGGTTCTTC. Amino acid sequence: CSVLGLPGLSYNERFF.

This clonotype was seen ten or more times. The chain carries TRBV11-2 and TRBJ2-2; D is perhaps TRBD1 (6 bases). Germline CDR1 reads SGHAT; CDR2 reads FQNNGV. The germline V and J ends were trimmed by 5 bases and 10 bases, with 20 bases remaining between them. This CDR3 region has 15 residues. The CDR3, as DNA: TGTGCCAGCAGCCTGCCCCCAGGGGTTGGCGAGGAGCTGTTTTTT. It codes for CASSLPPGVGEELFF.

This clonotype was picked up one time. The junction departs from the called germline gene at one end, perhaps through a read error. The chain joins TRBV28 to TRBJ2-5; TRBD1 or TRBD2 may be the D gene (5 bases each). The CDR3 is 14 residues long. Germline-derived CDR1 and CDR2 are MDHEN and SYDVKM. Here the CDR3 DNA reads TGTGCCAACAGTCCCCCAGGGACCCAAGAGACCCAGTACTTC. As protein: CANSPPGTQETQYF.

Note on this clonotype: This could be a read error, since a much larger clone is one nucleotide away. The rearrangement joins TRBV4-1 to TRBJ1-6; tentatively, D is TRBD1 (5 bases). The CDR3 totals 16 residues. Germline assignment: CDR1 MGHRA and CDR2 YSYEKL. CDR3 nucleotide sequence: TGCGCCGGCAGCCAAGGGGTAAATCGCCCTAATTCACCCCTCCACTTT. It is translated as CAGSQGVNRPNSPLHF.

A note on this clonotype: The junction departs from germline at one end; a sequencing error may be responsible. The CDR3 sequence: CANSPRQVNEKLFF. The CDR3 bases are TGTGCCAACAGTCCCCGACAGGTTAATGAAAAACTGTTTTTT. The V and J genes are TRBV12-3 or TRBV12-4 and TRBJ1-4, with a possible D match to TRBD1 (6 bases). CDR3 length: 14 amino acids.